This entry concerns a single TCR beta chain. Only in-frame clones appear in the TCRdb table, and some are missing; sequencing was by immunoSEQ multiplex PCR. The sample records roughly 91,000 clones, roughly 84% being singletons. The entry originates in a study of blood T cell repertoires in COVID-19. About the study: Whether acute or convalescent, the COVID-19 samples came from the United States, Italy and Spain. In each case, the material was cDNA or gDNA derived from T cells, B-cell-depleted T cells, or PBMCs.

The clonotype originates from a man between 65 and 80 years old with active or convalescent COVID-19. The sample comprised peripheral blood.

CDR3 in amino acids: CASSPWTGDSSPLHF. The CDR3 DNA is TGTGCCAGCAGCCCGTGGACAGGGGATAGTTCACCCCTCCACTTT. The chain links TRBV7-2 to TRBJ1-6; TRBD1 matches 9 bases. V gave up 5 bases and J gave up 9 bases; unmatched junction bases: 8. Germline lookup yields CDR1 SGHTA and CDR2 FQGNSA. The CDR3 is 15 amino acids.